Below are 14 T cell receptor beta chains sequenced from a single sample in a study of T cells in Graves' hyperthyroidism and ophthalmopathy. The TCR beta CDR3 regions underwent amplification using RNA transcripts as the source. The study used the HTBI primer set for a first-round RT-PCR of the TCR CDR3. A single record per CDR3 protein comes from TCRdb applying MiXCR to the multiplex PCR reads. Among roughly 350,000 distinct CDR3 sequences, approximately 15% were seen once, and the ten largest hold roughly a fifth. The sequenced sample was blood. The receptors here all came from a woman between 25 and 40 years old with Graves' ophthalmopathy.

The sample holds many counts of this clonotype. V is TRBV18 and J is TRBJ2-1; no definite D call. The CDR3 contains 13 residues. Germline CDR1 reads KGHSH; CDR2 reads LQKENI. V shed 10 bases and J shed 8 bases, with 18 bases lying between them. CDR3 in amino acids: CATHRNPRDEQFF. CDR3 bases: TGTGCCACCCACCGAAATCCTAGAGATGAGCAGTTCTTC. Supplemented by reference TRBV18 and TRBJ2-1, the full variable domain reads NAGVMQNPRHLVRRRGQEARLRCSPMKGHSHVYWYRQLPEEGLKFMVYLQKENIIDESGMPKERFSAEFPKEGPSILRIQQVVRGDSAAYFCATHRNPRDEQFFGPGTRLTVL.

CDR3 region: CASSLIIGGWAGGPLGSGNTIYF. In DNA, the CDR3 is TGTGCCAGCAGTTTGATTATTGGAGGGTGGGCAGGGGGCCCCCTTGGCTCTGGAAACACCATATATTTT. This sequence joins TRBV12-3 or TRBV12-4 and TRBJ1-3, with 8 bases matching TRBD1. This CDR3 spans 23 amino acids. The ends lost 3 bases at V and 0 bases at J; junction bases unmatched: 25.

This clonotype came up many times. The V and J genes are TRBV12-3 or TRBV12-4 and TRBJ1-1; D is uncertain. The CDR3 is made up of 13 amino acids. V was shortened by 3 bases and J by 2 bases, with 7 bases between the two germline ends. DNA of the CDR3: TGTGCCAGCAGTTTTGAAGGTAACACTGAAGCTTTCTTT. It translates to CASSFEGNTEAFF.

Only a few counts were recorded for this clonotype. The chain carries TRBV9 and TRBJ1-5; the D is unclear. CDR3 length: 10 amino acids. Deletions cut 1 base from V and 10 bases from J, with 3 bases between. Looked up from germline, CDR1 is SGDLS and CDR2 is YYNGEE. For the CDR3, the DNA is TGTGCCAGCAGCGTAAGACCCCAGCATTTT. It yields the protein CASSVRPQHF. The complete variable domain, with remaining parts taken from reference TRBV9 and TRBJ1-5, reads DSGVTQTPKHLITATGQRVTLRCSPRSGDLSVYWYQQSLDQGLQFLIQYYNGEERAKGNILERFSAQQFPDLHSELNLSSLELGDSALYFCASSVRPQHFGDGTRLSIL.

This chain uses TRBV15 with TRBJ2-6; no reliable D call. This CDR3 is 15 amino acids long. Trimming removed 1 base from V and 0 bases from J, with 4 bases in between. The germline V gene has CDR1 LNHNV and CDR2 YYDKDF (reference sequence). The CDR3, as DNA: TGTGCCACCAGCAGAGTGACCTCTGGGGCCAACGTCCTGACTTTC. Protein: CATSRVTSGANVLTF.

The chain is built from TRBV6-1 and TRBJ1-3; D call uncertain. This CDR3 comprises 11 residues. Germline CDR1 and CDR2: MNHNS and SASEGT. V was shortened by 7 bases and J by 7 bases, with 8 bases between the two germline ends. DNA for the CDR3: TGTGCCAGCAAATATGGTAACACCATATATTTT. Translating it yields CASKYGNTIYF.

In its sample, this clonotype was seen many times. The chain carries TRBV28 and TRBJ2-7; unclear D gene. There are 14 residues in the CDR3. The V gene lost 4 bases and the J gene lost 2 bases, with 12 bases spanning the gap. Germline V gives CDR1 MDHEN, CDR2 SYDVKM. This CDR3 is CASSWRRIAYEQYF. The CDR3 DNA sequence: TGTGCCAGCAGTTGGAGAAGGATCGCCTACGAGCAGTACTTC.

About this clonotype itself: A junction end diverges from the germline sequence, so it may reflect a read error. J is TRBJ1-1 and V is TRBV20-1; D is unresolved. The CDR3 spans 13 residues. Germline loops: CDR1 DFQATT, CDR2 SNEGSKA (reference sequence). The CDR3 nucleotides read TGCAGTGCTAGAAAGACTATGAACACTGAAACTTTCTTT. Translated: CSARKTMNTETFF.

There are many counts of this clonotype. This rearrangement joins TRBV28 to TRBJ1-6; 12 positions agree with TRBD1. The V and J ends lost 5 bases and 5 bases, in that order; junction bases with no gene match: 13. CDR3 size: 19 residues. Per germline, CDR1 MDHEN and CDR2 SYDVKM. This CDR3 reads CASSRIDGTGGADNSPLHF. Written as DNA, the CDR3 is TGTGCCAGCAGTAGAATTGATGGGACAGGGGGCGCCGATAATTCACCCCTCCACTTT. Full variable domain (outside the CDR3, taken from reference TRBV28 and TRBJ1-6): DVKVTQSSRYLVKRTGEKVFLECVQDMDHENMFWYRQDPGLGLRLIYFSYDVKMKEKGDIPEGYSVSREKKERFSLILESASTNQTSMYLCASSRIDGTGGADNSPLHFGNGTRLTVT.

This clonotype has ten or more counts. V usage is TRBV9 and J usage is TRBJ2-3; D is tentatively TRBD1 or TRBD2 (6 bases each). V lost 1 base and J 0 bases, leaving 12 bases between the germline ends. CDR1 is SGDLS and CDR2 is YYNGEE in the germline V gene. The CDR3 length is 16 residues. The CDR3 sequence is CASSVQGGTSTDTQYF. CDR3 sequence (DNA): TGTGCCAGCAGCGTACAAGGGGGGACTAGCACAGATACGCAGTATTTT.

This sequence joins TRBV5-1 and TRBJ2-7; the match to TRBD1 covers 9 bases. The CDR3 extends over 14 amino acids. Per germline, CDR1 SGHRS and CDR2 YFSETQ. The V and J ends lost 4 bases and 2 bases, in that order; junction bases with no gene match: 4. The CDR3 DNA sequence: TGCGCCAGCAGCCTACAGGGGGCCACCTACGAGCAGTACTTC. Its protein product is CASSLQGATYEQYF.

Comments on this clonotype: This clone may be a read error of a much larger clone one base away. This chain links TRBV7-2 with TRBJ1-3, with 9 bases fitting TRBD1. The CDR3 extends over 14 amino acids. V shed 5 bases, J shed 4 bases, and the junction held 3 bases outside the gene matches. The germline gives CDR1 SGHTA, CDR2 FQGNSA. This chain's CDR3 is CASSAGTGGNTIYF. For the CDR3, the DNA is TGTGCCAGCAGCGCTGGGACAGGGGGAAACACCATATATTTT.

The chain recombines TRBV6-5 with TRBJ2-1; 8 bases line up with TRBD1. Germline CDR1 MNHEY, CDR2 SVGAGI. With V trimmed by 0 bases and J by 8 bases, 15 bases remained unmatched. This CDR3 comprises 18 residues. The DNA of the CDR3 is TGTGCCAGCAGTTACTCTCCCGAGGACAGGGATCCCAGGGATGAGCAGTTCTTC. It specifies CASSYSPEDRDPRDEQFF.

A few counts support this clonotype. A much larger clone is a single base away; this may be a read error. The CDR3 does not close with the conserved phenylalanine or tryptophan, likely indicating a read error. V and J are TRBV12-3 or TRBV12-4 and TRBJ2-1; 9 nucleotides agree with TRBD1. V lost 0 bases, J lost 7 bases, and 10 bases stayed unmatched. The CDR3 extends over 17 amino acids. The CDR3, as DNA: TGTGCCAGCAGTTTAGCCCTCGGGACAGGGTTTATTAATGAGCAGTTCCTC. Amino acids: CASSLALGTGFINEQFL.